The 3 T cell receptor beta chains listed next were all sequenced from one sample in a study of cytomegalovirus exposure and HLA in healthy donors. It was with 60 Vbeta and 13 Jbeta primers that the PCR ran. Sequencing was performed with immunoSEQ multiplex PCR; in TCRdb, only in-frame clones are kept and a portion is missing. The sample yields 120,000 to 150,000 clones, 82% seen once. Sequenced sample: PBMCs. These receptors all come from a man aged 30-40 years in good health and CMV-seropositive.

This chain connects TRBV28 to TRBJ1-5; no clear D. V lost 7 bases to trimming and J lost 7 bases, with 14 bases between them. Germline lookup yields CDR1 MDHEN and CDR2 SYDVKM. The CDR3 contains 13 residues. In DNA, the CDR3 is TGTGCCAGCAAATACGTGGGCAGCCAGCCCCAGCATTTT. As protein: CASKYVGSQPQHF.

This clone showed up just a few times. The rearrangement joins TRBV28 to TRBJ2-5; D is undetermined. Judging by the DNA end, TRBJ2-7 fits better; the J call may be wrong. CDR3 length equals 11 residues. The germline CDR1 and CDR2 sequences are MDHEN and SYDVKM. CDR3 coding DNA: TGTGCCAGCAGTGATTACTACGAGCAGTACTTC. It yields the protein CASSDYYEQYF.

This rearrangement joins TRBV10-1 to TRBJ2-2; D perhaps matches TRBD2 (6 bases). The V gene lost 5 bases and the J gene lost 6 bases, with 13 bases spanning the gap. The CDR3 loop spans 14 amino acids. Germline lookup yields CDR1 WNHNN and CDR2 SYGVQD (reference sequence). CDR3 DNA sequence: TGCGCCAGCAGTAGTAACCCGGGAGCCGGGGAGCTGTTTTTT. Translating gives CASSSNPGAGELFF.